This T cell receptor beta chain was identified in a study of shared clonotypes between healthy human individuals. Findings and caveats of the study: The sampled material consisted only of blood, and tissue repertoires are likely to differ. Naive subsets usually exceeded memory subsets in estimated richness.

The CDR3 covers 14 residues. V was trimmed by 3 bases and J by 3 bases, leaving 12 bases between them. The V gene's germline CDR1 is LNHDA and CDR2 SQIVND (reference sequence). In the case of this clone: Its target is not known.

Assay used: immunoSEQ multiplex PCR; TCRdb lists only in-frame clones, some missing. The table has roughly 2,500,000 clones, approximately 93% seen once. This chain links TRBV19 with TRBJ2-7; the D call may be TRBD1 or TRBD2 (5 bases each). This receptor was taken from a man aged 18 to 35 in good health. Some clones in this sample may be carry-over from other donors' samples. The sequenced sample consisted of naive CD4+ T cells from PBMCs. This sample's subset: CD45RA+ positively selected. The DNA of the CDR3 is TGTGCCAGTAGTATCTCCGGGACCCTCTACGAGCAGTACTTC. It translates to CASSISGTLYEQYF.